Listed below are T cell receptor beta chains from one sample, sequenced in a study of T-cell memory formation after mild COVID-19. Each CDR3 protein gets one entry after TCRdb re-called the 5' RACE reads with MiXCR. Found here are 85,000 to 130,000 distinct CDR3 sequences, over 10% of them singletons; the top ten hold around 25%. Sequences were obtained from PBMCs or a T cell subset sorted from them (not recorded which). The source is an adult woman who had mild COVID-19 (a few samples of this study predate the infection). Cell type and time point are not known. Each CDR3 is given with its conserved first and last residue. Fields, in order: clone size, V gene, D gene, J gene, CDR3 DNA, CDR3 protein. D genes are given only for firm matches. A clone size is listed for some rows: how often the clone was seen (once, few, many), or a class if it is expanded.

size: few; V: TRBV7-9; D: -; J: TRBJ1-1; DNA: TGTGCCAGCAGCTTTGGGGCGGACCTTTACACTGAAGCTTTCTTT; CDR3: CASSFGADLYTEAFF
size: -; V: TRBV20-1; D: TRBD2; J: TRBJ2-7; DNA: TGCTCGGGACTAGCGGGAGGAAACTCCTACGAGCAGTACTTC; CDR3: CSGLAGGNSYEQYF
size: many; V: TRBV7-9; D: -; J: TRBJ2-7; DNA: TGTGCCAGCAGCTTGGGGCTGGCCGAGCAGTACTTC; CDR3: CASSLGLAEQYF
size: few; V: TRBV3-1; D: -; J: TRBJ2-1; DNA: TGTGCCAGCAGCCCGGACGGGCCAGGGACCTACAATGAGCAGTTCTTC; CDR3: CASSPDGPGTYNEQFF
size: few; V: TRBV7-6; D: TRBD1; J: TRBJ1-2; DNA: TGTGCCAGCAGCTTAGACCCCACCGGACAGGGGGCCTATGGCTACACCTTC; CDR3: CASSLDPTGQGAYGYTF
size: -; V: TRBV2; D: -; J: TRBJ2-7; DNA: TGTGCCAGCAGTGAAGCGCTTCTAACCGAACTACAGTATGACGAGCAGTACTTC; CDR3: CASSEALLTELQYDEQYF
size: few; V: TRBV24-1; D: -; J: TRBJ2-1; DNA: TGTGCCACCAGTGATTCCAGTGAGCAGTTCTTC; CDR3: CATSDSSEQFF
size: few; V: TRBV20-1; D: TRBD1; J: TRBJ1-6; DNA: TGCAGTGCTAGAGATGACAGGGTGGTCTATAATTCACCCCTCCACTTT; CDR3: CSARDDRVVYNSPLHF
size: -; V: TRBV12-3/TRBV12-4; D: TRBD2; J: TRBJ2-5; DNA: TGTGCCAGCAGGACGGGACTAGCCCAAGAGACCCAGTACTTC; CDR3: CASRTGLAQETQYF
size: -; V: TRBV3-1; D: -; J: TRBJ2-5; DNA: TGTGCCAGCGCCGGGACGGAGTACCAAGAGACCCAGTACTTC; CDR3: CASAGTEYQETQYF
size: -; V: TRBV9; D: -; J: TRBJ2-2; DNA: TGTGCCAGCAGCCGCCGGGTCGCGAACACCGGGGAGCTGTTTTTT; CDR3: CASSRRVANTGELFF
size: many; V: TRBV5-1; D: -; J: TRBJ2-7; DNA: TGCGCCAGCAGCCCGGAGGCAGGACCATACTACGAGCAGTACTTC; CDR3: CASSPEAGPYYEQYF
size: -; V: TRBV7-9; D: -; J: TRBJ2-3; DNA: TGTGCCAGCAGACCCATGGGCCAGGGGCCGAGCACAGATACGCAGTATTTT; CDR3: CASRPMGQGPSTDTQYF
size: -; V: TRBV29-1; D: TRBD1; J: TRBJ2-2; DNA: TGCAGCGGCGCCCATTTACAGGGGGCCGGGGACACCGGGGAGCTGTTTTTT; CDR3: CSGAHLQGAGDTGELFF
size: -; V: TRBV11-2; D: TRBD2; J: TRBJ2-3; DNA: TGTGCCAGCAGCTGGTCGGGAGGGTTAGATACGCAGTATTTT; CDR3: CASSWSGGLDTQYF
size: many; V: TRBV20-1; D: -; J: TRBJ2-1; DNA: TGCAGTGCTAGGGCGGACGCTTCCTACAATGAGCAGTTCTTC; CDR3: CSARADASYNEQFF
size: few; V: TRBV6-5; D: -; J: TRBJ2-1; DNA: TGTGCCAGCAGTTTCTCGGGACTTCCGTCACTTTATTCTAACAATGAGCAGTTCTTC; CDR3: CASSFSGLPSLYSNNEQFF
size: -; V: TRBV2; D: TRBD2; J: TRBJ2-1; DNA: TGTGCCAGCACCGGGACTAGCGGGATAACCTACAATGAGCAGTTCTTC; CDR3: CASTGTSGITYNEQFF
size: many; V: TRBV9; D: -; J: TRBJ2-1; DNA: TGTGCCAGCAGCGTAGGAGGCGGGGGCGTCAATGAGCAGTTCTTC; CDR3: CASSVGGGGVNEQFF
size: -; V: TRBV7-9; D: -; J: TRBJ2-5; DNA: TGTGCCAGCAGCATACCGGACTACCAAGAGACCCAGTACTTC; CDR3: CASSIPDYQETQYF
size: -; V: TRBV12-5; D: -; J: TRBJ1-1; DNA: TGTGCTAGTGGTTTGGCCCCCCATTCCAGCTATGAAGCTTTCTTT; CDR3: CASGLAPHSSYEAFF
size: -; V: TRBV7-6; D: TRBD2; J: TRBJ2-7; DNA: TGTGCCAGCAGCCCCACCATCCTCACTAGCGGGGGGCCCTACGAGCAGTACTTC; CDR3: CASSPTILTSGGPYEQYF
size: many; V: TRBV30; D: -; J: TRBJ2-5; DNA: TGTGCCTGGAGTGTAGGGTTGGGGGGACAAGAGACCCAGTACTTC; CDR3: CAWSVGLGGQETQYF
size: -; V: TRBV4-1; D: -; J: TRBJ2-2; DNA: TGCGCCAGCAGCCGTACAACAGGGAACACCGGGGAGCTGTTTTTT; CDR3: CASSRTTGNTGELFF
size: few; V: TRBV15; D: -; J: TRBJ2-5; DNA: TGTGCCACCAGTCACCCTGAGGGGACTCCATCTTGGGGGGAGACCCAGTACTTC; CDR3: CATSHPEGTPSWGETQYF
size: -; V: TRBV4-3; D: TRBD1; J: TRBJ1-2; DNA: TGCGCCAGCAGCCAAGATTCCTCGACAGGGGGCTATGGCTACACCTTC; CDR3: CASSQDSSTGGYGYTF
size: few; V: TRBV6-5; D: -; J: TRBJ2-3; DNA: TGTGCCAGCAGTAACCCTACTGCGGATACGCAGTATTTT; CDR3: CASSNPTADTQYF
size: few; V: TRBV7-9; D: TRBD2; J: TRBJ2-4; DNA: TGTGCCAGCAGCACCACCTTAGCGGGGTACATTCAGTACTTC; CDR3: CASSTTLAGYIQYF
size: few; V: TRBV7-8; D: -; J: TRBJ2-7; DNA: TGTGCCAGCAGCTTAGACACAGACTCCTACGAGCAGTACTTC; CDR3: CASSLDTDSYEQYF
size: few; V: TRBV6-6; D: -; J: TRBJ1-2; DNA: TGTGCCAGCACCCCCTACGGGACGGACTATGGCTACACCTTC; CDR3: CASTPYGTDYGYTF
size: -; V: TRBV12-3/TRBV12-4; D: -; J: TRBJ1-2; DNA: TGTGCCAGCAGTTTGGTGGCAGGGGAGGCTAGTTATGGCTACACCTTC; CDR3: CASSLVAGEASYGYTF
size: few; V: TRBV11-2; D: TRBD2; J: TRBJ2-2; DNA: TGTGCCAGCAGGCGGACTAGCCCCGGGGAGCTGTTTTTT; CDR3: CASRRTSPGELFF
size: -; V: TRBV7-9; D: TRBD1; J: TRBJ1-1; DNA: TGTGCCAGCAGACCGAGAAGGGACAGCAACACTGAAGCTTTCTTT; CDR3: CASRPRRDSNTEAFF
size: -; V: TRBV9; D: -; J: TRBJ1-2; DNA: TGTGCCAGCAGCGTAGACCCAAACTATGGCTACACCTTC; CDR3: CASSVDPNYGYTF
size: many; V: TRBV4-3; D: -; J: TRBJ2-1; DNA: TGCGCCAGCAGCCAAGACGGTCGGGAGCAGTTCTTC; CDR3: CASSQDGREQFF
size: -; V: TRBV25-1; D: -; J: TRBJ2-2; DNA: TGTGCCAGCAGTGACAGGGCGCCCGGGGGCACCGGGGAGCTGTTTTTT; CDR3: CASSDRAPGGTGELFF
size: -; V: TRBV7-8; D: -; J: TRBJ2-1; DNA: TGTGCCAGCAGCCCTCGGCCGGGTCGATACAATGAGCAGTTCTTC; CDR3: CASSPRPGRYNEQFF
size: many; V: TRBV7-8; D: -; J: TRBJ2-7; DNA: TGTGCCAGCAGCTTATTTGAGACGCAGGGTGGAGAGCAGTACTTC; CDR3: CASSLFETQGGEQYF
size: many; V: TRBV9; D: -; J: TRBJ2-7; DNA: TGTGCCAGCAGCGTAGATGGGAACGAGCAGTACTTC; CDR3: CASSVDGNEQYF
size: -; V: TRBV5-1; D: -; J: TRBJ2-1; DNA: TGCGCCAGCAGCCGGGGTGGGGCGGATGCGTCATACAATGAGCAGTTCTTC; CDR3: CASSRGGADASYNEQFF
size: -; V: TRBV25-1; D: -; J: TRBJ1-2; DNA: TGTGCCAGCTGGGGGCACGGCTACACCTTC; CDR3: CASWGHGYTF
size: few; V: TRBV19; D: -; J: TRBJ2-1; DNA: TGTGCCAGTAGTATGTTGCCCCAATCGGGTCACAATGAGCAGTTCTTC; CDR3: CASSMLPQSGHNEQFF
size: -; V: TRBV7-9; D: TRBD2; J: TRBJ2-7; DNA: TGTGCCAGCAGCCGTGGGACTAGCTCCTCCTACGAGCAGTACTTC; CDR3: CASSRGTSSSYEQYF
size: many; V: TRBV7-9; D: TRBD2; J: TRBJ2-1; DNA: TGTGCCAGCAGCTTTCACCCGGGACTAGCGTACAATGAGCAGTTCTTC; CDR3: CASSFHPGLAYNEQFF
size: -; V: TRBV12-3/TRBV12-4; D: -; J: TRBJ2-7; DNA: TGTGCCAGCAGTTTGCTCCTAGGGGCATATGAGCAGTACTTC; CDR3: CASSLLLGAYEQYF
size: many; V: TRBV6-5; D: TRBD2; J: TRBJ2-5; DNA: TGTGCCAGCAGTCCCGGGTTCCAAGGACTAGCGGGAGACAAAGAGACCCAGTACTTC; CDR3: CASSPGFQGLAGDKETQYF
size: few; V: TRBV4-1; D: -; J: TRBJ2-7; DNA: TGCGCCAGCAGCCAAGGCCGGACAGCTCCTTACGAGCAGTACTTC; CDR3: CASSQGRTAPYEQYF
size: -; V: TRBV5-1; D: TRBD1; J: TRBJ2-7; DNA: TGCGCCAGCAGCGCCACAGGGGACTCCTACGAGCAGTACTTC; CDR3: CASSATGDSYEQYF
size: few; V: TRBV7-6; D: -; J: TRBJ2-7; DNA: TGTGCCAGCAGCCGACCGGGGACCGAGCAGTACTTC; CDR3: CASSRPGTEQYF
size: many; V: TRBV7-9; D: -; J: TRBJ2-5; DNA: TGTGCCAGCAGCTTCGGAGAGACCCAGTACTTC; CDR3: CASSFGETQYF
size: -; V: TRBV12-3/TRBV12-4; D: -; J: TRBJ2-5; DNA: TGTGCCAGCAGTTCCTCCCAAGAGACCCAGTACTTC; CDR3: CASSSSQETQYF
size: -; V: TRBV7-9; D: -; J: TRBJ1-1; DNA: TGTGCCAGCGGCGGGAACACTGAAGCTTTCTTT; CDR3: CASGGNTEAFF